This T cell receptor beta chain is drawn from a study of shared clonotypes between healthy human individuals. On the study more broadly: CD4 naive and CD4 memory each took three plates per donor, while CD8 naive took two and CD8 memory one.

General study points: Clonotype sharing among donors was thought likely to change with sequencing depth. Researchers found naive subsets generally carried larger estimated richness than memory subsets.

As concerns this clone: The antigen remains unidentified.

There are 16 residues in the CDR3. Germline lookup yields CDR1 MDHEN and CDR2 SYDVKM. J gave up 4 bases and V 7 bases, and 10 bases lay outside the gene matches. Only in-frame clones appear in the TCRdb table, and some are missing; sequencing was by immunoSEQ multiplex PCR. The sample yields more than 400,000 clones, almost 97% seen once. The sequence was obtained from a woman in her thirties in good health. Sequencing was done on a sample of naive CD4+ T cells sorted from blood. The subset denotes: CD45RA+ positively selected. The chain joins TRBV28 to TRBJ1-2; 12 bases map to TRBD1. For the CDR3, the DNA is TGTGCCAGCACAGCTAATCCGGGACAGGGGGCCTATGGCTACACCTTC. It specifies CASTANPGQGAYGYTF.